Listed here are 5 T cell receptor beta chains from one sample, sequenced in a study of blood T cells in healthy people across ages. PCR was performed a second time for roughly 6 to 12 cycles using a sample-barcoded 5' primer and a J-beta primer mix. TCRdb re-derived calls from the 5' RACE reads in MiXCR, one entry per CDR3 protein. The data hold about 1 million distinct CDR3 sequences, with 45% observed a single time. The sequenced sample was blood. These receptors were obtained from a woman aged 55-69 years in good health.

Turning to this clonotype: An end of the junction does not agree with germline; a read error may underlie this. The chain joins TRBV24-1 to TRBJ2-7, with 7 bases aligning to TRBD2. The CDR3 covers 13 residues. CDR1 and CDR2 from the germline V gene are KGHDR and SFDVKD. The CDR3 coding sequence is TGTGTCACCGCTGGACTAGTAGGGGACGAGCAGTACTTC. It encodes CVTAGLVGDEQYF.

The J gene is TRBJ2-1, the V gene TRBV6-5; perhaps TRBD2 as D (5 bases). Germline V gives CDR1 MNHEY, CDR2 SVGAGI. The CDR3 spans 15 residues. V was cut by 3 bases and J by 6 bases, with 15 bases left in between. DNA of the CDR3: TGTGCCAGCAGTTATGGCGAGAGGGCCATCAATGAGCAGTTCTTC. It encodes CASSYGERAINEQFF.

The gene calls are TRBV24-1 and TRBJ2-7, with 9 bases identical to TRBD2. V gave up 4 bases and J gave up 5 bases; unmatched junction bases: 11. The CDR3 contains 16 residues. Germline CDR1 reads KGHDR; CDR2 reads SFDVKD. The CDR3 sequence is CATSEKEREVTHEQYF. The DNA for the CDR3 is TGTGCCACCAGTGAGAAAGAGCGGGAGGTCACCCACGAGCAGTACTTC.

The chain recombines TRBV5-1 with TRBJ1-2; tentatively, D is TRBD1 (5 bases). The germline CDR1 and CDR2 sequences are SGHRS and YFSETQ. V lost 0 bases and J 3 bases, leaving 12 bases between the germline ends. The length of the CDR3 is 15 residues. This chain's CDR3 is CASSLEGRVDYGYTF. The CDR3 nucleotides are TGCGCCAGCAGCTTGGAAGGCAGGGTTGACTATGGCTACACCTTC.

V usage is TRBV12-5 and J usage is TRBJ1-1, with 8 bases identical to TRBD1. Germline V gene sequence: CDR1 LGHNT, CDR2 FRNRAP. Losses at the gene ends were 5 bases for V and 6 bases for J; bases not matched to a gene: 17. The CDR3 extends over 17 amino acids. The CDR3 DNA reads as TGTGCTAGTGGTCTACAACCCGGGACAGGACCCCATTCTGAAGCTTTCTTT. This sequence encodes CASGLQPGTGPHSEAFF.